This is a list of T cell receptor beta chains from one sample in a study of cytomegalovirus exposure and HLA in healthy donors. Clones were read by immunoSEQ multiplex PCR, and TCRdb kept only the in-frame ones, dropping some. Of 100,000 to 150,000 clones in the sample, around 75% were seen once. Source material: PBMCs. These receptors all stem from a woman in her fifties or sixties in good health and CMV-seronegative. CDR3s include the opening cysteine and the closing phenylalanine or tryptophan. D genes are given only for firm matches. Size values are once, few and many counts, or a class for expanded clones, and some rows have none.

d_gene | abundance | j_gene | v_gene | CDR3aa | CDR3nt
- | - | TRBJ2-6 | TRBV19 | CASSIPTGVTPGGANVLTF | TGTGCCAGTAGTATCCCTACGGGAGTCACCCCGGGAGGGGCCAACGTCCTGACTTTC
- | - | TRBJ2-1 | TRBV5-1 | CASSLLFGGSSYNEQFF | TGCGCCAGCAGCTTGCTGTTCGGGGGAAGCTCCTACAATGAGCAGTTCTTC
- | - | TRBJ1-2 | TRBV4-2 | CASSQGDYGYTF | TGTGCCAGCAGCCAAGGAGACTATGGCTACACCTTC
- | - | TRBJ2-1 | TRBV27 | CASYKRGPAYNEQFF | TGTGCCAGCTACAAACGAGGGCCCGCCTACAATGAGCAGTTCTTC
- | - | TRBJ2-3 | TRBV9 | CASSVVQFTDTQYF | TGTGCCAGCAGCGTAGTACAATTCACAGATACGCAGTATTTT
- | - | TRBJ2-3 | TRBV10-3 | CAISASMGADTQYF | TGTGCCATCAGTGCGAGTATGGGAGCAGATACGCAGTATTTT
- | - | TRBJ2-2 | TRBV7-2 | CASSLVQGGATGELFF | TGTGCCAGCAGCTTAGTGCAGGGCGGCGCCACCGGGGAGCTGTTTTTT
- | - | TRBJ2-7 | TRBV15 | CATSRVRTAYEQYF | TGTGCCACCAGCAGAGTCAGGACAGCCTACGAGCAGTACTTC
TRBD1 | few | TRBJ1-2 | TRBV6-6 | CATKSGDRVTGYTF | TGTGCCACCAAGTCCGGGGACAGGGTAACGGGCTACACCTTC
- | - | TRBJ2-3 | TRBV4-3 | CASSHELGTDTQYF | TGCGCCAGCAGCCATGAACTAGGTACAGATACGCAGTATTTT
- | once | TRBJ2-1 | TRBV7-9 | CASSFTGFEQFF | TGTGCCAGCAGCTTTACAGGTTTTGAGCAGTTCTTC
- | - | TRBJ1-1 | TRBV12-5 | CASGLQGNTEAFF | TGTGCTAGTGGTTTACAGGGGAACACTGAAGCTTTCTTT
- | - | TRBJ1-6 | TRBV4-1 | CASSQGRARTGSPLHF | TGCGCCAGCAGCCAAGGGAGGGCGAGAACAGGTTCACCCCTCCACTTT
TRBD1 | - | TRBJ1-5 | TRBV11-2 | CASSHGQEHQPQHF | TGTGCCAGCAGCCACGGACAGGAGCATCAGCCCCAGCATTTT
- | once | TRBJ2-7 | TRBV27 | CASRVGGSSYEQYF | TGTGCCAGCAGGGTAGGGGGAAGTTCCTACGAGCAGTACTTC
- | - | TRBJ1-5 | TRBV5-8 | CASSGGLQAQPQHF | TGTGCCAGCAGCGGGGGCCTTCAGGCTCAGCCCCAGCATTTT
- | few | TRBJ2-5 | TRBV5-4 | CASSLRLAQETQYF | TGTGCCAGCAGCTTGCGGCTAGCGCAAGAGACCCAGTACTTC
- | - | TRBJ1-1 | TRBV19 | CASSNTGNTEAFF | TGTGCCAGTAGTAACACGGGGAACACTGAAGCTTTCTTT
- | once | TRBJ2-7 | TRBV28 | CASNNPGRGLLYEQYF | TGTGCCAGCAACAACCCGGGCAGGGGTTTGCTCTACGAGCAGTACTTC
- | - | TRBJ2-5 | TRBV7-2 | CASSLVIQETQYF | TGTGCCAGCAGCTTAGTTATTCAGGAGACCCAGTACTTC
- | - | TRBJ1-1 | TRBV6-4 | CASSEAVNTEAFF | TGTGCCAGCAGTGAGGCGGTGAACACTGAAGCTTTCTTT
TRBD2 | - | TRBJ2-7 | TRBV7-2 | CASSLAPSGAEQYF | TGTGCCAGCAGCTTAGCGCCTAGCGGGGCTGAGCAGTACTTC
TRBD2 | - | TRBJ2-1 | TRBV6-1 | CASSGLAGGNEQFF | TGTGCCAGCAGTGGACTAGCGGGAGGCAATGAGCAGTTCTTC
- | - | TRBJ1-5 | TRBV19 | CASSIESRGPDQPQHF | TGTGCCAGTAGTATCGAGTCCAGGGGCCCCGATCAGCCCCAGCATTTT
TRBD2 | - | TRBJ2-3 | TRBV13 | CASSLSSGRAWSTDTQYF | TGTGCCAGCAGCTTGAGCAGCGGGAGGGCCTGGAGCACAGATACGCAGTATTTT
TRBD2 | - | TRBJ2-1 | TRBV7-9 | CASSIGTTWYNEQFF | TGTGCCAGCAGCATTGGGACTACGTGGTACAATGAGCAGTTCTTC
- | - | TRBJ2-1 | TRBV7-2 | CASSLARSGAPGNNNEQFF | TGTGCCAGCAGCTTAGCTAGGTCAGGGGCCCCCGGAAATAACAATGAGCAGTTCTTC
- | once | TRBJ2-4 | TRBV21-1 | CASRGRAPGRENIQYF | TGTGCCAGCCGAGGGCGGGCCCCGGGAAGGGAAAACATTCAGTACTTC
TRBD1 | few | TRBJ1-3 | TRBV30 | CAWSQHDRVANTIYF | TGTGCCTGGAGCCAGCACGACAGGGTAGCAAACACCATATATTTT
TRBD2 | - | TRBJ2-3 | TRBV11-2 | CASSSGILAGPTDTQYF | TGTGCCAGCAGCTCCGGGATACTAGCGGGACCCACAGATACGCAGTATTTT
TRBD1 | - | TRBJ2-7 | TRBV27 | CASSRGWDRAIYEQYF | TGTGCCAGCAGCCGGGGGTGGGACAGGGCAATTTACGAGCAGTACTTC
TRBD2 | - | TRBJ2-7 | TRBV9 | CASSRDGGSPQQYF | TGTGCCAGCAGCCGAGACGGGGGGTCCCCACAGCAGTACTTC
- | once | TRBJ1-1 | TRBV6-5 | CASSVSTVSIAFF | TGTGCCAGCAGTGTCTCGACAGTGAGTATCGCTTTCTTT
- | few | TRBJ1-5 | TRBV7-9 | CASSFTGAGDQPQHF | TGTGCCAGCAGCTTCACTGGAGCCGGCGATCAGCCCCAGCATTTT
TRBD1 | - | TRBJ1-3 | TRBV6-5 | CASGTGGAGNTIYF | TGTGCCAGCGGGACAGGGGGAGCTGGAAACACCATATATTTT
- | - | TRBJ2-7 | TRBV7-9 | CASSLTPSIEQYF | TGTGCCAGCAGCCTGACTCCCAGCATTGAGCAGTACTTC
TRBD2 | - | TRBJ2-2 | TRBV11-3 | CASSKDGGGRTGELFF | TGTGCCAGCAGCAAAGACGGGGGAGGGCGCACCGGGGAGCTGTTTTTT
TRBD1 | few | TRBJ1-2 | TRBV28 | CASKPPGQGYKGYTF | TGTGCCAGCAAGCCCCCTGGACAGGGTTATAAGGGCTACACCTTC
- | - | TRBJ1-2 | TRBV7-2 | CASSSGLDYGYTF | TGTGCCAGCAGCTCAGGGTTGGACTATGGCTACACCTTC